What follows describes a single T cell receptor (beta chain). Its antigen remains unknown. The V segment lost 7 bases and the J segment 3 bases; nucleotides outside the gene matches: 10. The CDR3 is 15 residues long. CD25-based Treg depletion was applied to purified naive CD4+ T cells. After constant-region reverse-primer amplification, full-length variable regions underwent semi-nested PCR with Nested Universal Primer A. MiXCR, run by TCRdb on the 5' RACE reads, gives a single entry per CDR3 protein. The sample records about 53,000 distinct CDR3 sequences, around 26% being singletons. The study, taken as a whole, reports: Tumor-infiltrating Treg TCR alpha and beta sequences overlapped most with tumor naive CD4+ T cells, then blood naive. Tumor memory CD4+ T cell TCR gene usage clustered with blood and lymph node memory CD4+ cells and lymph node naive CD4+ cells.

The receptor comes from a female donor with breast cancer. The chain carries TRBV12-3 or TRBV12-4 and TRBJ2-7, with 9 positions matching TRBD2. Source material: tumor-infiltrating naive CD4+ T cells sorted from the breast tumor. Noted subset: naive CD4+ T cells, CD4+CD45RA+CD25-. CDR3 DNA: TGTGCCAGCATCGACCGGGCTAGCGGGGTCTACGAGCAGTACTTC. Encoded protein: CASIDRASGVYEQYF.